One and the same sample provided the 32 T cell receptor beta chains below, sequenced in a study of T cell changes during pregnancy in multiple sclerosis. Profiling relied on immunoSEQ multiplex PCR, and the TCRdb table lists in-frame clones only, not all of them. The table includes around 33,000 clones, 92% detected once. The material sequenced was CD4+ T cells from peripheral blood mononuclear cells, taken after pregnancy. The receptor set was obtained from a female donor with multiple sclerosis, enrolled in a pregnancy study.

V and J are TRBV19 and TRBJ2-1, with 11 nucleotides matching TRBD1. V shed 10 bases and J 10 bases; nucleotides not matched to a gene: 9. The V gene's germline CDR1 is LNHDA and CDR2 SQIVND (reference sequence). The CDR3 has 13 residues. The CDR3 nucleotides read TGTGCCAACCGGGACAGGGGGTACAGGGAGCAGTTCTTC. Translation: CANRDRGYREQFF. Using reference TRBV19 and TRBJ2-1 for the parts outside the CDR3, the full variable domain is DGGITQSPKYLFRKEGQNVTLSCEQNLNHDAMYWYRQDPGQGLRLIYYSQIVNDFQKGDIAEGYSVSREKKESFPLTVTSAQKNPTAFYLCANRDRGYREQFFGPGTRLTVL.

The chain joins TRBV9 to TRBJ1-1; 8 nucleotides match TRBD1. The CDR3 consists of 15 residues. With V trimmed by 3 bases and J by 4 bases, 8 bases remained unmatched. CDR1 and CDR2 (germline): SGDLS, YYNGEE. CDR3 DNA: TGTGCCAGCAGCGCAGGGGGCGCTCCCCCCACTGAAGCTTTCTTT. It codes for CASSAGGAPPTEAFF.

V gene TRBV7-2 combines with J gene TRBJ2-7; 7 bases fit TRBD2. Per germline, CDR1 SGHTA and CDR2 FQGNSA. This CDR3 spans 15 amino acids. The V and J ends lost 5 bases and 3 bases, in that order; junction bases with no gene match: 10. This CDR3 is CASSGTGTTYYEQYF. The CDR3 nucleotides are TGTGCCAGCAGCGGCACCGGGACTACATACTACGAGCAGTACTTC.

V usage is TRBV7-6 and J usage is TRBJ2-2; 14 bases are a match to TRBD2. The trim removed 5 bases at V and 6 bases at J, leaving 8 bases unmatched. CDR1 and CDR2 (germline): SGHVS, FNYEAQ. CDR3 length: 17 amino acids. The CDR3 region has the DNA TGTGCCAGCAGCCCTAGGGGGGGACTAGCGGGAGCCGGGGAGCTGTTTTTT. This sequence encodes CASSPRGGLAGAGELFF.

The chain links TRBV19 to TRBJ1-5; D is undetermined. V lost 9 bases and J 6 bases, leaving 15 bases between the germline ends. The CDR3 spans 13 residues. Germline CDR1 reads LNHDA; CDR2 reads SQIVND (reference sequence). CDR3 nucleotide sequence: TGTGCCAGCCATGGGAGTGGAAGTCAGCCCCAGCATTTT. Protein sequence: CASHGSGSQPQHF.

This clone is a singleton in its sample. In DNA, the CDR3 is TGTGCCAGCAGCTTTGGACTAGGTAGAGATGAGCAGTTCTTC. Its protein is CASSFGLGRDEQFF. V is TRBV11-2 and J is TRBJ2-1, with 7 positions matching TRBD2. Germline values: CDR1 SGHAT, CDR2 FQNNGV. The CDR3 is 14 residues long. V dropped 3 bases and J dropped 8; count of bases not matched to a gene: 7.

This clone was detected a few times. This chain connects TRBV9 to TRBJ2-5; TRBD1 might be the D (6 bases). This CDR3 has 16 amino acids. Germline lookup yields CDR1 SGDLS and CDR2 YYNGEE. V lost 5 bases, J lost 2 bases, and 19 bases lay in between. This chain's CDR3 is CASSQGTPRSQETQYF. Written as DNA, the CDR3 is TGTGCCAGCAGTCAGGGGACACCGAGGAGTCAAGAGACCCAGTACTTC.

This chain joins TRBV5-1 and TRBJ2-1; possible D gene TRBD2, 5 bases. The germline gives CDR1 SGHRS, CDR2 YFSETQ. The CDR3 sequence is 14 residues long. V was shortened by 0 bases and J by 9 bases, with 13 bases between the two germline ends. DNA for the CDR3: TGCGCCAGCAGCTTGGAGACCCTTGGGAGTGAGCAGTTCTTC. This sequence encodes CASSLETLGSEQFF.

This sequence joins TRBV29-1 and TRBJ2-3; the match to TRBD2 covers 12 bases. CDR1 and CDR2 from the germline V gene are SQVTM and ANQGSEA. The CDR3 contains 14 residues. J lost 5 bases, V lost 7 bases, and 7 bases had no gene match. The CDR3 here is CSAASGRAQDTQYF. CDR3 DNA: TGCAGCGCGGCTAGCGGGAGGGCCCAAGATACGCAGTATTTT.

This clone appeared once. The chain combines TRBV19 with TRBJ1-2, with 10 bases fitting TRBD1. The CDR3 extends over 13 amino acids. The V gene's germline CDR1 is LNHDA and CDR2 SQIVND (reference sequence). With 8 bases clipped from V and 8 bases from J, the junction kept 8 bases outside the gene matches. The CDR3 sequence: CASGDRGRRGYTF. For the CDR3, the DNA is TGTGCCAGTGGGGACAGGGGCAGAAGGGGCTACACCTTC.

The gene calls are TRBV7-8 and TRBJ2-7; perhaps TRBD2 as D (6 bases). Germline CDR1 reads SGHVS; CDR2 reads FQNEAQ. CDR3 length equals 13 residues. Trimming left V 5 bases short and J 4 bases short, with 12 bases between. CDR3 amino acids: CASSTGLRYEQYF. The CDR3 bases are TGTGCCAGCAGCACGGGACTGCGATACGAGCAGTACTTC.

V is TRBV6-5 and J is TRBJ1-2, with 10 bases identical to TRBD1. The CDR3 runs 13 residues. The V segment lost 5 bases and the J segment 4 bases; nucleotides outside the gene matches: 1. CDR1 MNHEY and CDR2 SVGAGI come from the germline V gene. This chain's CDR3 is CASSRTGGYGYTF. As DNA, the CDR3 is TGTGCCAGCAGTCGGACAGGGGGCTATGGCTACACCTTC.

This chain uses TRBV25-1 with TRBJ1-2; 8 bases are a match to TRBD1. The trim removed 8 bases at V and 8 bases at J, leaving 10 bases unmatched. In germline, CDR1 is MGHDK, CDR2 SYGVNS. This CDR3 contains 13 residues. CDR3 sequence: CASSDRESGGYTF. Written as DNA, the CDR3 is TGTGCCAGCTCGGACAGGGAGAGCGGCGGCTACACCTTC.

V usage is TRBV4-3 and J usage is TRBJ2-7; D gene uncertain. Per germline, CDR1 LGHNA and CDR2 YSLEER. The ends were cut back, 0 bases at V and 0 bases at J, with 9 bases in the middle. The CDR3 runs 15 residues. Here the CDR3 reads CASSQELSFSYEQYF. The DNA for the CDR3 is TGCGCCAGCAGCCAAGAGCTCAGTTTCTCCTACGAGCAGTACTTC.

V is TRBV9 and J is TRBJ2-5, with TRBD1 identical over 11 bases. The V gene's germline CDR1 is SGDLS and CDR2 YYNGEE. The CDR3 is made up of 18 amino acids. V was pared by 0 bases and J by 1 base, with 8 bases of the junction left unmatched. The CDR3 DNA sequence: TGTGCCAGCAGCGTAGGGATTGTCGGGACAGGGGGCCAAGAGACCCAGTACTTC. Its protein product is CASSVGIVGTGGQETQYF.

The chain carries TRBV20-1 and TRBJ1-1; D unresolved. Germline assignment: CDR1 DFQATT and CDR2 SNEGSKA (reference sequence). The CDR3 extends over 11 amino acids. Deletions cut 1 base from V and 8 bases from J, with 8 bases between. The CDR3 loop reads CSARGAGEAFF. The DNA for the CDR3 is TGCAGTGCTAGAGGGGCAGGAGAAGCTTTCTTT.

A single count supports this clone. The chain employs TRBV28 and TRBJ2-5; 11 bases fit TRBD1. Germline V gene data show CDR1 as MDHEN and CDR2 as SYDVKM. The CDR3 spans 18 residues. The V segment lost 4 bases and the J segment 4 bases; nucleotides outside the gene matches: 14. CDR3 DNA: TGTGCCAGCAGTTCCCCCCGGGGTCCTGGGACAGGGGGAGAGACCCAGTACTTC. This sequence encodes CASSSPRGPGTGGETQYF.

The V call is TRBV19, the J call TRBJ1-5; D is perhaps TRBD1 (5 bases). Germline-derived CDR1 and CDR2 are LNHDA and SQIVND (reference sequence). V lost 4 bases to trimming and J lost 2 bases, with 21 bases between them. CDR3 length: 18 amino acids. The CDR3 sequence: CASSSPPGGSWGNQPQHF. CDR3 nucleotides: TGTGCCAGTAGTAGCCCCCCCGGGGGGTCGTGGGGCAATCAGCCCCAGCATTTT.

V and J are TRBV5-1 and TRBJ1-4; D remains unclear. The germline V gene encodes CDR1 SGHRS and CDR2 YFSETQ. With 4 bases removed from V and 2 bases from J, the gap between germline ends came to 12 bases. The CDR3 runs to 15 residues. The CDR3, as DNA: TGCGCCAGCAGCCTTGGTTTGGCTACTAATGAAAAACTGTTTTTT. It is translated as CASSLGLATNEKLFF.

The chain employs TRBV20-1 and TRBJ2-7, with D perhaps matching TRBD2 (5 bases). Trimming removed 6 bases at V and 6 bases at J, with 12 bases between. Germline V CDR1 and CDR2: DFQATT, SNEGSKA (reference sequence). The CDR3 length is 11 residues. Here the CDR3 DNA reads TGCAGTGCAAGCAGAGGGAGCGAGCAGTACTTC. This encodes CSASRGSEQYF.

The V gene is TRBV15, the J gene TRBJ2-1, with 14 bases identical to TRBD2. V lost 9 bases, J lost 1 base, and 11 bases stayed unmatched. From germline, CDR1 is LNHNV and CDR2 YYDKDF (reference sequence). The CDR3 covers 18 residues. Written as DNA, the CDR3 is TGTGCCACAACTCCGGGACTAGCGGGGGTCCCTTCCTACAATGAGCAGTTCTTC. It translates to CATTPGLAGVPSYNEQFF.

The chain is built from TRBV28 and TRBJ2-7; the match to TRBD1 covers 9 bases. The CDR3 is 15 residues long. Germline V gene data show CDR1 as MDHEN and CDR2 as SYDVKM. The V gene end was trimmed by 5 bases and the J gene end by 9 bases; junction bases not matched to a gene: 14. The CDR3 region is CASSTDTGQGTAQYF. In nucleotides, the CDR3 is TGTGCCAGCAGTACCGACACGGGACAGGGAACAGCGCAGTACTTC. The full variable domain, completed using reference TRBV28 and TRBJ2-7, is DVKVTQSSRYLVKRTGEKVFLECVQDMDHENMFWYRQDPGLGLRLIYFSYDVKMKEKGDIPEGYSVSREKKERFSLILESASTNQTSMYLCASSTDTGQGTAQYFGPGTRLTVT.

In its sample, this clone was seen once. The gene calls are TRBV18 and TRBJ2-5, with 9 nucleotides matching TRBD1. CDR3 length equals 16 residues. The germline V gene has CDR1 KGHSH and CDR2 LQKENI. Trimming at V came to 2 bases and at J to 2 bases, leaving 6 bases not matched to a gene. The CDR3 DNA sequence: TGTGCCAGCTCACCATATCGGGGACAGGGACAAGAGACCCAGTACTTC. This sequence encodes CASSPYRGQGQETQYF.

This clone has only one observation. The rearrangement links TRBV7-2 to TRBJ1-1; unclear D gene. Trimming cost V 2 bases and J 3 bases, with 7 bases left between them. Germline V gene lookup returns CDR1 SGHTA and CDR2 FQGNSA. This CDR3 spans 13 amino acids. In DNA, the CDR3 is TGTGCCAGCAGCTTACGGTCGGACACTGAAGCTTTCTTT. Translated: CASSLRSDTEAFF. Full variable domain (outside the CDR3, taken from reference TRBV7-2 and TRBJ1-1): GAGVSQSPSNKVTEKGKDVELRCDPISGHTALYWYRQSLGQGLEFLIYFQGNSAPDKSGLPSDRFSAERTGGSVSTLTIQRTQQEDSAVYLCASSLRSDTEAFFGQGTRLTVV.

The rearrangement links TRBV14 to TRBJ2-5, with D perhaps TRBD2 (6 bases). The CDR3 has 16 residues. V lost 1 base and J 5 bases, leaving 17 bases between the germline ends. Per the germline V gene, CDR1 is SGHDN and CDR2 is FVKESK. The DNA for the CDR3 is TGTGCCAGCAGCCAAGGGAGGGGAATAGGATTGGAGACCCAGTACTTC. This codes for CASSQGRGIGLETQYF.

J is TRBJ2-1 and V is TRBV30; D unclear. There are 14 residues in the CDR3. Germline lookup yields CDR1 GTSNPN and CDR2 SVGIG (reference sequence). The V and J ends lost 3 bases and 1 base respectively, with 10 bases between them. This CDR3 is CAWSPRVSYNEQFF. The DNA for the CDR3 is TGTGCCTGGAGCCCCCGGGTTTCCTACAATGAGCAGTTCTTC.

This chain uses TRBV5-1 with TRBJ1-1, with D perhaps TRBD1 (6 bases). The V end was cut by 0 bases, the J end by 11 bases, with 11 bases between. The CDR3 sequence is 12 residues long. Per the germline V gene, CDR1 is SGHRS and CDR2 is YFSETQ. The CDR3 region is CASSLEGHKAFF. CDR3 nucleotides: TGCGCCAGCAGCTTGGAGGGACACAAGGCTTTCTTT.

The genes are TRBV2 and TRBJ1-1; TRBD1 agrees at 9 bases. Trimming removed 6 bases from V and 7 bases from J; junction bases left unmatched: 6. CDR3 size: 13 residues. Germline CDR1 SNHLY, CDR2 FYNNEI. Written as DNA, the CDR3 is TGTGCCAGCAGGGACAGGGGAAAGGGTGAAGCTTTCTTT. Translating gives CASRDRGKGEAFF. Using reference TRBV2 and TRBJ1-1 for the parts outside the CDR3, the full variable domain is EPEVTQTPSHQVTQMGQEVILRCVPISNHLYFYWYRQILGQKVEFLVSFYNNEISEKSEIFDDQFSVERPDGSNFTLKIRSTKLEDSAMYFCASRDRGKGEAFFGQGTRLTVV.

This clone was seen only a few times. This chain joins TRBV2 and TRBJ2-5; TRBD2 agrees at 13 bases. Trimming removed 6 bases from V and 4 bases from J; junction bases left unmatched: 8. The CDR3 consists of 16 residues. Germline CDR1 is SNHLY and CDR2 is FYNNEI. As DNA, the CDR3 is TGTGCCAGCAGCCGAGGAAGACTAGCGGGGGGAGAGACCCAGTACTTC. This encodes CASSRGRLAGGETQYF.

This clone was counted a single time. The chain couples TRBV30 to TRBJ2-3, with a tentative D call TRBD1 (6 bases). The length of the CDR3 is 16 residues. Trimming shortened V by 3 bases and J by 6 bases, and 22 bases separated the two germline ends. CDR1 and CDR2 from the germline V gene are GTSNPN and SVGIG (reference sequence). CDR3 residues: CAWRTKRGRGMDTQYF. In DNA form, the CDR3 reads TGTGCCTGGAGGACAAAGAGGGGCAGGGGAATGGATACGCAGTATTTT. Full variable domain (remainder filled in from reference TRBV30 and TRBJ2-3): SQTIHQWPATLVQPVGSPLSLECTVEGTSNPNLYWYRQAAGRGLQLLFYSVGIGQISSEVPQNLSASRPQDRQFILSSKKLLLSDSGFYLCAWRTKRGRGMDTQYFGPGTRLTVL.

The CDR3, as DNA: TGTGCCAGTAGTATAGTAGGCAGGGCCCAGCCTGAAGCTTTCTTT. Residues: CASSIVGRAQPEAFF. The J gene is TRBJ1-1, the V gene TRBV19; D perhaps matches TRBD1 (5 bases). Germline assignment: CDR1 LNHDA and CDR2 SQIVND (reference sequence). The CDR3 is 15 residues long. The V end was cut by 1 base, the J end by 6 bases, with 15 bases between.

In the case of this clone: The junction differs from germline at one of its ends, possibly a read error. The CDR3 sequence: CASSGGKLDF. CDR3 sequence (DNA): TGTGCCAGCTCCGGCGGTAAGCTGGACTTC. The chain combines TRBV11-2 with TRBJ2-5; D is undetermined. The CDR3 is made up of 10 amino acids. CDR1 is SGHAT and CDR2 is FQNNGV in the germline V gene.